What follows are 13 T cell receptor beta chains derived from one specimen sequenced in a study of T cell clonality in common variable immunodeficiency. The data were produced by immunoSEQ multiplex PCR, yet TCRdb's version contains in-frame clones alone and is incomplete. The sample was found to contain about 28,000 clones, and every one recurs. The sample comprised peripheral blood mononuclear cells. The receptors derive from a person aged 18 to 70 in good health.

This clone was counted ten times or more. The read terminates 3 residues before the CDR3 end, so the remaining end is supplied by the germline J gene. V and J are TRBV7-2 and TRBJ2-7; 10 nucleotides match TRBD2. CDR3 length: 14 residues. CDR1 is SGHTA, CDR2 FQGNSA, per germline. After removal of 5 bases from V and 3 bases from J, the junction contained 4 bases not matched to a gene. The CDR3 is CASSPLAGVYEQYF. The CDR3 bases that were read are TGTGCCAGCAGCCCGCTAGCGGGGGTCTACGAG.

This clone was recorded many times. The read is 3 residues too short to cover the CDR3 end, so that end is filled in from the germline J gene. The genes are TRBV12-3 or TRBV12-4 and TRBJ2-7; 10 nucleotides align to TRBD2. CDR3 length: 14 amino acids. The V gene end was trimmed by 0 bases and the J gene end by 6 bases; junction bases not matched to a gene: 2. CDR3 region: CASSLAGLALEQYF. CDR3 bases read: TGTGCCAGCAGTTTAGCGGGACTAGCGCTCGAG.

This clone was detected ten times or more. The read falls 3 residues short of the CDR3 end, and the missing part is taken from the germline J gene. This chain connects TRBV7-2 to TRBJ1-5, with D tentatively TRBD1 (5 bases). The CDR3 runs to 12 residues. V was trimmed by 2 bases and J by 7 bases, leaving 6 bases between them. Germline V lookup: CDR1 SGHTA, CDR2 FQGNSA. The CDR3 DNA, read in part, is TGTGCCAGCAGCTTAAGGGGCCAGCCC. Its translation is CASSLRGQP. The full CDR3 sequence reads CASSLRGQPQHF.

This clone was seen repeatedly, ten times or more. The CDR3 loop reads CASSWTSGGAGTQYF. The covered CDR3 bases are TGCGCCAGCAGCTGGACTAGCGGGGGGGCCGGTACG. The V gene is TRBV5-1, the J gene TRBJ2-3, with 15 nucleotides matching TRBD2. The read halts 3 residues ahead of the CDR3 end, with the missing end drawn from the germline J gene. There are 15 residues in the CDR3. Germline V lookup: CDR1 SGHRS, CDR2 YFSETQ. After removal of 3 bases from V and 8 bases from J, the junction contained 4 bases not matched to a gene.

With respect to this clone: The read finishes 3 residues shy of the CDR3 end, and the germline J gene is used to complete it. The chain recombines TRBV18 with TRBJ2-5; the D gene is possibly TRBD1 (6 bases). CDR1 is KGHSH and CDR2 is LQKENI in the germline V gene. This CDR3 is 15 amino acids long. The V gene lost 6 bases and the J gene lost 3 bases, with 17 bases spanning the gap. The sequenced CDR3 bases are TGTGCCAGCTCCCTCAGGGGAAGGGGAGAAGAGACC. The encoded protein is CASSLRGRGEET. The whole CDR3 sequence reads CASSLRGRGEETQYF.

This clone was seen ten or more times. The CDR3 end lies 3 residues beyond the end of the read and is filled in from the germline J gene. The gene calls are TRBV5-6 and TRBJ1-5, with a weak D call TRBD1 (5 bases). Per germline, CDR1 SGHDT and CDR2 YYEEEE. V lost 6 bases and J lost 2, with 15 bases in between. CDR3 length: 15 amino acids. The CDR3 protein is CASTWGLTGNQPQHF. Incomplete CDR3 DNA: TGTGCCAGCACATGGGGCTTAACGGGCAATCAGCCC.

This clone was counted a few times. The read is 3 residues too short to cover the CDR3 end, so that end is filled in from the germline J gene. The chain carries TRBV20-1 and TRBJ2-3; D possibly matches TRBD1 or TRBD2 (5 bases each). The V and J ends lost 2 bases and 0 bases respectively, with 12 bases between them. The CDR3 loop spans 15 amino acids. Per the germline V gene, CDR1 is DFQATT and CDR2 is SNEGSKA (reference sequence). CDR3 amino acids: CSARSGSLSTDTQYF. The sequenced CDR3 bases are TGCAGTGCTAGATCAGGGAGTCTCAGCACAGATACG.

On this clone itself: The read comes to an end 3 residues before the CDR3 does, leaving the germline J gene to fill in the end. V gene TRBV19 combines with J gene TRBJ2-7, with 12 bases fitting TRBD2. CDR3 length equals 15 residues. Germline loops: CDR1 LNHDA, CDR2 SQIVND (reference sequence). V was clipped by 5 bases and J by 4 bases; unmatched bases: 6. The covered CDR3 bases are TGTGCCAGTAGTGCTAGCGGGGGGGCCTGGTACGAG. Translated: CASSASGGAWYE. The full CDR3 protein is CASSASGGAWYEQYF.

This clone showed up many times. This CDR3 is CASSKSGQGNYGYTF. The covered CDR3 bases are TGTGCCAGCAGCAAGAGTGGACAGGGAAACTATGGC. V gene TRBV5-6 combines with J gene TRBJ1-2, with 8 nucleotides matching TRBD1. The CDR3 end lies 3 residues beyond the end of the read and is filled in from the germline J gene. Trimming took 4 bases from V and 2 from J; bases not matched to a gene: 7. Germline assignment: CDR1 SGHDT and CDR2 YYEEEE. The CDR3 loop spans 15 amino acids.

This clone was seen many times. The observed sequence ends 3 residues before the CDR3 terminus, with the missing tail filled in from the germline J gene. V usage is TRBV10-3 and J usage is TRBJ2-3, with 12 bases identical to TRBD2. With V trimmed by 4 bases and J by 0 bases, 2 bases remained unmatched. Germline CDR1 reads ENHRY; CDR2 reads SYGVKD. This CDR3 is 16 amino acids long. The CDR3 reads CAISAGTSGSTDTQYF. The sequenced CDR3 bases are TGTGCCATCAGTGCTGGGACTAGCGGGAGCACAGATACG.

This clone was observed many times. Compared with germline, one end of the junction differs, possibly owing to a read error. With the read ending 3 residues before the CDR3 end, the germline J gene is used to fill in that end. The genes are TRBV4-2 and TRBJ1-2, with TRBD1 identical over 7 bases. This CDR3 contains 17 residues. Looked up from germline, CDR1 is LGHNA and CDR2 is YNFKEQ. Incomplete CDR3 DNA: TGCGCCAGCGCCAGGGGGGTATCCGAGGTCCGGAACTATGGC. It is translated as CASARGVSEVRNYG. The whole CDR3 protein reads CASARGVSEVRNYGYTF.

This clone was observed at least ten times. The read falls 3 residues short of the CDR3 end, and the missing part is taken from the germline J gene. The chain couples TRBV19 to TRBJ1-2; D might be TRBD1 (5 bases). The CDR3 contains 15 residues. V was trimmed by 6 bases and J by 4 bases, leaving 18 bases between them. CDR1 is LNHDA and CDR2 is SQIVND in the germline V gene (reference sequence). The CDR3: CASSAGQTGGYGYTF. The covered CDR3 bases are TGTGCCAGTAGCGCCGGACAAACTGGCGGCTATGGC.

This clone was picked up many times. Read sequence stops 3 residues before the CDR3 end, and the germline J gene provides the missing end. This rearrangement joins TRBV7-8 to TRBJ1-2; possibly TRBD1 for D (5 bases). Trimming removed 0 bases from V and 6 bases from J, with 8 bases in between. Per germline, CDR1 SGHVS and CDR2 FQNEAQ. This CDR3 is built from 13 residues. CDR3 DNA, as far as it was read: TGTGCCAGCAGCTTAGCATCAGGGAATGGC. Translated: CASSLASGNG. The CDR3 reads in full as CASSLASGNGYTF.